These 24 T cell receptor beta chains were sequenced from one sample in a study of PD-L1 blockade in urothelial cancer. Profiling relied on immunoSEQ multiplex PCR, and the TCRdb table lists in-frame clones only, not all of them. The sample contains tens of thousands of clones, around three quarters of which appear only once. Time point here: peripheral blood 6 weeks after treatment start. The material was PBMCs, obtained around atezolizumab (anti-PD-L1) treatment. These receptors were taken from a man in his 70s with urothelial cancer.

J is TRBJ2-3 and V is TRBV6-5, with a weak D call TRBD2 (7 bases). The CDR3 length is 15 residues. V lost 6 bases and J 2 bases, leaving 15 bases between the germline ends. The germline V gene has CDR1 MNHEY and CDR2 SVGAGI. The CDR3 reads CASRRSGGHTDTQYF. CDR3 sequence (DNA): TGTGCCAGCAGACGGTCGGGGGGACACACAGATACGCAGTATTTT.

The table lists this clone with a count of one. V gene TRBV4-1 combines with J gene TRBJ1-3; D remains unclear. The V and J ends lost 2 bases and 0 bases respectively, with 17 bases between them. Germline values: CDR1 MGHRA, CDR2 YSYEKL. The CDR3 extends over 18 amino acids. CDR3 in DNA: TGCGCCAGCAGCCAATCCCCCCCGGGAGGAAGCTCTGGAAACACCATATATTTT. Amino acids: CASSQSPPGGSSGNTIYF.

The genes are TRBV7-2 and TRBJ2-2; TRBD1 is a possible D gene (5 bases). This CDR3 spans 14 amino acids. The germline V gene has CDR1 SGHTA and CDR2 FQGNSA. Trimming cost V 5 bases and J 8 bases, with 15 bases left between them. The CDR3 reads CASSPMTEVGELFF. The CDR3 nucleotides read TGTGCCAGCAGCCCTATGACAGAAGTTGGGGAGCTGTTTTTT.

The CDR3 DNA is TGTGCCAGGGGCCCCGGGACAGGGGTACGGCAGTACTTC. Protein: CARGPGTGVRQYF. The genes are TRBV2 and TRBJ2-7, with 10 positions matching TRBD1. This CDR3 contains 13 residues. The V segment lost 9 bases and the J segment 9 bases; nucleotides outside the gene matches: 11. From germline, CDR1 is SNHLY and CDR2 FYNNEI.

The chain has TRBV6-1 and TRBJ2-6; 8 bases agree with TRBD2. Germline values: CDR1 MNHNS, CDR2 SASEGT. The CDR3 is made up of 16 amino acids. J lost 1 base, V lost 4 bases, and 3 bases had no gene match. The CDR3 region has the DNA TGTGCCAGCAGTGGAGCGGGAGTGTCTGGGGCCAACGTCCTGACTTTC. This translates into CASSGAGVSGANVLTF.

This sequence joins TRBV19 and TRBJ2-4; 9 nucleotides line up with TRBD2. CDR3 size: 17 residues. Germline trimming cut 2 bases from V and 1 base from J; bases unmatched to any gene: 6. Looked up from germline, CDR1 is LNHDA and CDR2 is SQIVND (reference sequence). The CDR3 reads CASSIFTSGQAKNIQYF. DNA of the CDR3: TGTGCCAGTAGTATATTTACTAGCGGGCAGGCCAAAAACATTCAGTACTTC.

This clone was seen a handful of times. As DNA, the CDR3 is TGTGCCAGTAGTTTAACAGGGCTTGGCTGGGAGCAGTACTTC. Encoded protein: CASSLTGLGWEQYF. V usage is TRBV19 and J usage is TRBJ2-7, with a tentative D call TRBD1 (6 bases). V was cut by 5 bases and J by 7 bases, with 18 bases left in between. CDR1 is LNHDA, CDR2 SQIVND, per germline (reference sequence). This CDR3 is built from 14 residues.

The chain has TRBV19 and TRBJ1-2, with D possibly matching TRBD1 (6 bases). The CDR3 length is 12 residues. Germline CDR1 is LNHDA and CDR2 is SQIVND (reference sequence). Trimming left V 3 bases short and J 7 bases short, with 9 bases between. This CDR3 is CASSMIQGGYTF. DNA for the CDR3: TGTGCCAGTAGTATGATACAGGGTGGCTACACCTTC. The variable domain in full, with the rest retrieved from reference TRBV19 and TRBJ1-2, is DGGITQSPKYLFRKEGQNVTLSCEQNLNHDAMYWYRQDPGQGLRLIYYSQIVNDFQKGDIAEGYSVSREKKESFPLTVTSAQKNPTAFYLCASSMIQGGYTFGSGTRLTVV.

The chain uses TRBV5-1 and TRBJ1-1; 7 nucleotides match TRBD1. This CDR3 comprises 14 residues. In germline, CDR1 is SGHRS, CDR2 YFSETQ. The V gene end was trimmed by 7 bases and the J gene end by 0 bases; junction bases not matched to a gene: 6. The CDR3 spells CASRTGGLNTEAFF. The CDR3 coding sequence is TGCGCCAGCCGGACAGGTGGCTTGAACACTGAAGCTTTCTTT.

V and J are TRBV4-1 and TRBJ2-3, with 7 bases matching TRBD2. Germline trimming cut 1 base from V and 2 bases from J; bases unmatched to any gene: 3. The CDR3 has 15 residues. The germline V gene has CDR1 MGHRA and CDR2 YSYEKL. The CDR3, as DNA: TGCGCCAGCAGCCAAGGATGGGACTACACAGATACGCAGTATTTT. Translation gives CASSQGWDYTDTQYF.

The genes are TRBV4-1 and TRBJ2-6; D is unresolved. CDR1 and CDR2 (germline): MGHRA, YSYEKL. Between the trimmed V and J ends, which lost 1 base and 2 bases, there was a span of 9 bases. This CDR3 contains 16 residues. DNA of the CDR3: TGCGCCAGCAGCCAAGGAGGAACACCTGGGGCCAACGTCCTGACTTTC. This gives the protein CASSQGGTPGANVLTF.

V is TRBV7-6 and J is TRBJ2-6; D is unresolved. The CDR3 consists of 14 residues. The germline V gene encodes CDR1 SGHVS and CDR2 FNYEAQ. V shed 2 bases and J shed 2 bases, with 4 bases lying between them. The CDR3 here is CASSLTTGANVLTF. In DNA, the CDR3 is TGTGCCAGCAGCTTAACTACTGGGGCCAACGTCCTGACTTTC.

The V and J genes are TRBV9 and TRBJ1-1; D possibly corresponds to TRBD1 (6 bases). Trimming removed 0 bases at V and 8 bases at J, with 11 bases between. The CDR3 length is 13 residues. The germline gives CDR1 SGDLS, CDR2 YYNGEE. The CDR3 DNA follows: TGTGCCAGCAGCGTAGTTGGGGGCGCCGAAGCTTTCTTT. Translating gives CASSVVGGAEAFF.

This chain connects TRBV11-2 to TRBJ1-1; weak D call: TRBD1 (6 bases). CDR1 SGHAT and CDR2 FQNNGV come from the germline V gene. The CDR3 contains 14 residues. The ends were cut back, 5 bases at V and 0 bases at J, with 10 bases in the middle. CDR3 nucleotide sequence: TGTGCCAGCAGCCGGGGACAAGTGAACACTGAAGCTTTCTTT. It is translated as CASSRGQVNTEAFF.

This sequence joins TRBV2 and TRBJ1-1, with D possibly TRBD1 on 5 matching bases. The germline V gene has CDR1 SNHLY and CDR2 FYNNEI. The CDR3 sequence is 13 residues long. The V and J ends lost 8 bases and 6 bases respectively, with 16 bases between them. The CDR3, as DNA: TGTGCCAGCCTTAGGCAGGGTATCGCTGAAGCTTTCTTT. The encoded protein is CASLRQGIAEAFF.

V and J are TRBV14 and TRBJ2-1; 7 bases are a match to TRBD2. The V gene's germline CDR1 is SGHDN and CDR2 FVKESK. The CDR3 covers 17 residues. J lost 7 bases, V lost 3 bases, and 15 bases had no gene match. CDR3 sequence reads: CASSQYGERTRVNEQFF. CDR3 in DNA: TGTGCCAGCAGCCAGTACGGGGAGCGGACTAGGGTTAATGAGCAGTTCTTC.

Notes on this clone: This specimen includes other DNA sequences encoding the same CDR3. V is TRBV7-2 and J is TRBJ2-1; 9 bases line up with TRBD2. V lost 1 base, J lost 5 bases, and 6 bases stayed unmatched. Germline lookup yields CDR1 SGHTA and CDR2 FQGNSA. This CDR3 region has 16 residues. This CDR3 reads CASSLVGLAPNNEQFF. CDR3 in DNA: TGTGCCAGCAGCTTAGTCGGACTAGCGCCAAACAATGAGCAGTTCTTC.

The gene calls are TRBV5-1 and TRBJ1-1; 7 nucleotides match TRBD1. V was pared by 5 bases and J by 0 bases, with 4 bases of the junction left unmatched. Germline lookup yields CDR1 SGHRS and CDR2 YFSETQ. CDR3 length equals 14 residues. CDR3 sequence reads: CASRPGQMNTEAFF. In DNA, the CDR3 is TGCGCCAGCAGACCGGGACAGATGAACACTGAAGCTTTCTTT.

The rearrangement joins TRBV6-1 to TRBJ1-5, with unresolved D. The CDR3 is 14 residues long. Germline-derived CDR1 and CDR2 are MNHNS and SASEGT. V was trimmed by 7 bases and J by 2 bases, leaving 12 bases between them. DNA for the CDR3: TGTGCCAGCAACCCCCCGCAGGGCAATCAGCCCCAGCATTTT. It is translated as CASNPPQGNQPQHF.

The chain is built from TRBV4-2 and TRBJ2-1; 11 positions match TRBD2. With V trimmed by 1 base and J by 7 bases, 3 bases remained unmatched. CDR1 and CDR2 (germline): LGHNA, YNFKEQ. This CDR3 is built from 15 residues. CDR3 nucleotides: TGTGCCAGCAGCCAAGCTAGCGGGAGGACAAATGAGCAGTTCTTC. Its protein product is CASSQASGRTNEQFF.

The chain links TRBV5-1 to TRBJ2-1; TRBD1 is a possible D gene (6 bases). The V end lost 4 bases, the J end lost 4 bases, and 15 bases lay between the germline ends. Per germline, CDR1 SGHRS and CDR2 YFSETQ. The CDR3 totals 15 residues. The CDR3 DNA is TGCGCCAGCAGCATCCCGACAGGCCGTTACAATGAGCAGTTCTTC. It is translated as CASSIPTGRYNEQFF.

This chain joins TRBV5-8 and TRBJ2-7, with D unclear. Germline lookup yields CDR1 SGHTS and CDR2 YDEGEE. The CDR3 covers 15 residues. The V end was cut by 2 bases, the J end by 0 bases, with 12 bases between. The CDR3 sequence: CASSFLRHSSYEQYF. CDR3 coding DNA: TGTGCCAGCAGCTTTTTGAGACATAGCTCCTACGAGCAGTACTTC.

This chain's CDR3 is CASSVGPHADRGNTGELFF. The DNA for the CDR3 is TGTGCCAGCAGCGTAGGCCCCCACGCAGACCGAGGGAACACCGGGGAGCTGTTTTTT. V is TRBV9 and J is TRBJ2-2; D gene ambiguous. Between the trimmed V and J ends, which lost 0 bases and 1 base, there was a span of 19 bases. CDR1 and CDR2 (germline): SGDLS, YYNGEE. The CDR3 has 19 amino acids.

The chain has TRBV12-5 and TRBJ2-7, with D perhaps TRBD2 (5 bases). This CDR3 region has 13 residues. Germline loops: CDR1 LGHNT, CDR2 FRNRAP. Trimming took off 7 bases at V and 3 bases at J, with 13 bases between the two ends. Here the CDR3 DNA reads TGTGCTAGTGCATCCAGCGGTCACTACGAGCAGTACTTC. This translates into CASASSGHYEQYF.